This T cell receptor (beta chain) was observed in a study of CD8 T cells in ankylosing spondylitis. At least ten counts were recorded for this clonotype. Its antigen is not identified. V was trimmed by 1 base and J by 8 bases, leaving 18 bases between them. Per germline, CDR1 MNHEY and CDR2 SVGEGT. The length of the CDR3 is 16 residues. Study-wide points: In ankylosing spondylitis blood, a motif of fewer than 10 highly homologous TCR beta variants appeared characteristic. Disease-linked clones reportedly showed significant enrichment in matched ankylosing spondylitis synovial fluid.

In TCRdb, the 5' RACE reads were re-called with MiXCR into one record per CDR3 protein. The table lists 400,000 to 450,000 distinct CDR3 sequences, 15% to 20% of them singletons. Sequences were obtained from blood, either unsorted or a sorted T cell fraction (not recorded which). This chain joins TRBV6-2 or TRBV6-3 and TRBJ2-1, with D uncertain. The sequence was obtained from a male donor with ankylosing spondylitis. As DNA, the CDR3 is TGTGCCAGCAGTTACTGGGCGGAACGCGGTCTCGATGAGCAGTTCTTC. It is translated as CASSYWAERGLDEQFF.